In this sample, the clone carrying this TCR beta chain turned up once. This sample was included in a study of T-cell reconstitution after alpha-beta-depleted transplantation in children. V lost 6 bases and J lost 4, with 16 bases in between. The germline V gene encodes CDR1 SNHLY and CDR2 FYNNEI. The CDR3 has 14 residues. A library of TCRbeta sequences, prepared with unique molecular identifiers, was generated. From the PCR reads, TCRdb called clonotypes with MiXCR, one entry per CDR3 protein. The repertoire includes a few hundred thousand distinct CDR3 sequences, 10% to 13% of them detected once, and 2% to 2.5% sits in the top ten.

This TCR was recovered from a human donor who donated a stem cell graft to a child with acute lymphoblastic leukemia. The specimen comprised PBMCs from the stem cell graft donor, sampled from the stem cell graft. V is TRBV2 and J is TRBJ2-7; maybe TRBD1 (5 bases). CDR3 sequence (DNA): TGTGCCAGCAGACCCACCCAGGGTGCGTACGAGCAGTACTTC. Protein product: CASRPTQGAYEQYF.